This is a list of T cell receptor beta chains from one sample in a study of blood T cell repertoires in COVID-19. Sequencing used immunoSEQ multiplex PCR; TCRdb keeps in-frame clones, though not all of them. The sample gives roughly 290,000 clones, about nine tenths of which show up once; less than 2% is in the top ten. What was sequenced was PBMCs or T cells enriched from blood (not recorded which). These receptors came from a woman in her 40s who had recovered from COVID-19. Both conserved end residues are part of each CDR3. Fields, in order: clone size, J gene, D gene, V gene, CDR3 DNA, CDR3 protein. A D gene is named only where the DNA matches it firmly. Not every row has a clone size; where given, it reads once, few, many or a size class.

. | TRBJ2-1 | . | TRBV5-1 | TGCGCCAGCAGCTTGTATGGCGGGAAAACAATGAGAGTGGAGTTCTTC | CASSLYGGKTMRVEFF
. | TRBJ1-1 | . | TRBV18 | TGTGCCAGCTCAAGACAGGAGACCGACACTGAAGCTTTCTTT | CASSRQETDTEAFF
. | TRBJ2-5 | TRBD2 | TRBV5-1 | TGCGCCAGCAGCTTTATCCTAGCGGGGGGGAAAGAGACCCAGTACTTC | CASSFILAGGKETQYF
. | TRBJ2-3 | TRBD2 | TRBV5-1 | TGCGCCAGCAGCTCCGGACTAGCGGGAGAGGGGGATACGCAGTATTTT | CASSSGLAGEGDTQYF
. | TRBJ2-7 | . | TRBV7-9 | TGTGCCAGCAGCTTAGTCGAGGGCGAGCAGTACTTC | CASSLVEGEQYF
. | TRBJ1-4 | . | TRBV18 | TGTGCCAGCTCTACAGGGTTTGCTAATGAAAAACTGTTTTTT | CASSTGFANEKLFF
. | TRBJ1-1 | . | TRBV30 | TGTGCCTGGATCCGGACAGCCTTGAACACTGAAGCTTTCTTT | CAWIRTALNTEAFF
. | TRBJ2-7 | . | TRBV30 | TGTGCCTGGAGTTTGGTGGACGGGGGCTACGAGCAGTACTTC | CAWSLVDGGYEQYF
. | TRBJ1-1 | . | TRBV10-3 | TGTGCCATCAGTGACAGGAACACTGAAGCTTTCTTT | CAISDRNTEAFF
. | TRBJ1-1 | TRBD1 | TRBV6-1 | TGTGCCAGCAGTGACACCGGGGCAGGGGGCGACACTGAAGCTTTCTTT | CASSDTGAGGDTEAFF
. | TRBJ1-1 | . | TRBV7-2 | TGTGCCAGCGCGGGGCAGCTGAACACTGAAGCTTTCTTT | CASAGQLNTEAFF
. | TRBJ2-7 | TRBD1 | TRBV20-1 | TGCAGTGCTAGTCCGGGACAGGGTCCCAGCTCCTACGAGCAGTACTTC | CSASPGQGPSSYEQYF
. | TRBJ1-1 | . | TRBV5-1 | TGCGCCAGCAGCTTGAAAGGAGATGACACTGAAGCTTTCTTT | CASSLKGDDTEAFF
. | TRBJ2-7 | TRBD1 | TRBV7-9 | TGTGCCAGCAGCCCCCTCAGGACAGGGGACGCCTACGAGCAGTACTTC | CASSPLRTGDAYEQYF
. | TRBJ2-1 | TRBD2 | TRBV7-9 | TGTGCCAGCAGCCGCAGCGGGAGAATGTTCTTC | CASSRSGRMFF
. | TRBJ1-2 | TRBD1 | TRBV19 | TGTGCCAGTAGCCGGGACAGGGAGTATGATTTCCATGGCTACACCTTC | CASSRDREYDFHGYTF
. | TRBJ2-6 | TRBD1 | TRBV5-5 | TGTGCCAGCAGCTTGGTCCCGGGACAGGGGGCTGGGGCCAACGTCCTGACTTTC | CASSLVPGQGAGANVLTF
. | TRBJ2-6 | TRBD2 | TRBV9 | TGTGCCAGCAGGGCTAGCGGTCGCGGGGCCAACGTCCTGACTTTC | CASRASGRGANVLTF
. | TRBJ2-5 | TRBD2 | TRBV9 | TGTGCCAGCAGCGTCCAACTAGCGGGGGTCCGAGAGACCCAGTACTTC | CASSVQLAGVRETQYF
. | TRBJ2-3 | . | TRBV18 | TGTGCCAGCTCCCAGAGCGTCACAGATACGCAGTATTTT | CASSQSVTDTQYF
. | TRBJ2-3 | . | TRBV2 | TGTGCCGCGAACAGGGCCCACCTTGAGACGCAGTATTTT | CAANRAHLETQYF
. | TRBJ1-6 | . | TRBV11-2 | TGTGCCAGCAGCTTAGGGAGCTCCTATAATTCACCCCTCCACTTT | CASSLGSSYNSPLHF
. | TRBJ2-3 | . | TRBV6-2/TRBV6-3 | TGTGCCAGCAGTTACTCGGCGGCAGATACGCAGTATTTT | CASSYSAADTQYF
. | TRBJ1-4 | . | TRBV7-3 | TGTGCCAGCAGCTTATTTGGCGGCACTAATGAAAAACTGTTTTTT | CASSLFGGTNEKLFF
. | TRBJ1-6 | . | TRBV6-5 | TGTGCCAGCAGTTACCGTAATTCACCCCTCCACTTT | CASSYRNSPLHF
. | TRBJ1-6 | . | TRBV5-1 | TGCGCCAGCCGTATCGGACCCCAGGGTTCACCCCTCCACTTT | CASRIGPQGSPLHF
. | TRBJ2-7 | TRBD2 | TRBV7-9 | TGTGCCAGCAGCTCTCCGTCGCGGGAGGGCCTTTACGAGCAGTACTTC | CASSSPSREGLYEQYF
. | TRBJ2-7 | . | TRBV7-2 | TGTGCCAGCAGCCAGGGTTTCCCTGCCCTCTACGAGCAGTACTTC | CASSQGFPALYEQYF
. | TRBJ1-1 | . | TRBV29-1 | TGCAGCGCCCGGATGGACAGCCTAATGAACACTGAAGCTTTCTTT | CSARMDSLMNTEAFF
once | TRBJ2-7 | TRBD1 | TRBV4-1 | TGCGCCAGCAGCCAAGGACAGGGAATGCGGGAGCAGTACTTC | CASSQGQGMREQYF
. | TRBJ2-5 | . | TRBV6-2/TRBV6-3 | TGTGCCAGCAGTTATGGGGGACTGGAGACCCAGTACTTC | CASSYGGLETQYF
once | TRBJ1-2 | . | TRBV18 | TGTGCCAGCTCACCCGAGGGGGTACTTACCTATGGCTACACCTTC | CASSPEGVLTYGYTF
. | TRBJ2-2 | . | TRBV12-3/TRBV12-4 | TGTGCCAGCAGTTTCGACACCGGGGAGCTGTTTTTT | CASSFDTGELFF